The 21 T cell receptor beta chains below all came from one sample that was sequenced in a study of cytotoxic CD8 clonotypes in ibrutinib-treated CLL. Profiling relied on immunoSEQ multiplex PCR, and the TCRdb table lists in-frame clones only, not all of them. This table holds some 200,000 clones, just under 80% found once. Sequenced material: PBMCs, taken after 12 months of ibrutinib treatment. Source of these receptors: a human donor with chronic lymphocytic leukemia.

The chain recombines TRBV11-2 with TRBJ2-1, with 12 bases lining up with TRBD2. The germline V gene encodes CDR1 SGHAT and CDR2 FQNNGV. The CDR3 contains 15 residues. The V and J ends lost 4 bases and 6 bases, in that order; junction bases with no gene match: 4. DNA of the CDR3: TGTGCCAGCAGCTCACTAGCGGGGGGTGGCAATGAGCAGTTCTTC. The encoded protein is CASSSLAGGGNEQFF.

The CDR3 is CASGMLAVTDTQYF. The CDR3 bases are TGTGCCAGCGGAATGCTAGCTGTCACAGATACGCAGTATTTT. V usage is TRBV28 and J usage is TRBJ2-3; D may be TRBD2 (5 bases). The CDR3 is 14 residues long. CDR1 and CDR2 (germline): MDHEN, SYDVKM. Trimming pared 8 bases from V and 2 bases from J, leaving 14 bases between. The entire variable domain, with the rest obtained from reference TRBV28 and TRBJ2-3, is as follows: DVKVTQSSRYLVKRTGEKVFLECVQDMDHENMFWYRQDPGLGLRLIYFSYDVKMKEKGDIPEGYSVSREKKERFSLILESASTNQTSMYLCASGMLAVTDTQYFGPGTRLTVL.

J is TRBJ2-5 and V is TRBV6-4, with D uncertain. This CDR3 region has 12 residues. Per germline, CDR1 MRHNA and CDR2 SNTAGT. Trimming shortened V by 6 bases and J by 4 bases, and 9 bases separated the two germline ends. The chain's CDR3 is CASRGMGETQYF. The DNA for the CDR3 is TGTGCCAGCAGGGGGATGGGAGAGACCCAGTACTTC.

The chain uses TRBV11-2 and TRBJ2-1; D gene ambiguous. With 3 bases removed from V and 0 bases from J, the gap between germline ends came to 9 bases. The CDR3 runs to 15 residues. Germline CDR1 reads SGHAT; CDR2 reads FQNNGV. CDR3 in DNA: TGTGCCAGCAGCTTTGGACGGTCCTCCTACAATGAGCAGTTCTTC. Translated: CASSFGRSSYNEQFF.

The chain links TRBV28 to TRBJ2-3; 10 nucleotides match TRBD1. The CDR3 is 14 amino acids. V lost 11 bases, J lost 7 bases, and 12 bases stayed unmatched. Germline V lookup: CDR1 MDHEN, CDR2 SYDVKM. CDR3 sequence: CAGTSRQGANTQYF. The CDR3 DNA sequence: TGTGCCGGGACTTCCCGACAGGGGGCGAATACGCAGTATTTT.

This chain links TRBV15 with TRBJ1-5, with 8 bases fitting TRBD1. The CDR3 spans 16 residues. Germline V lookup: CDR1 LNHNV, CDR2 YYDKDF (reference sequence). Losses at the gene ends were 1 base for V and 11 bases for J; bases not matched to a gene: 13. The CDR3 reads CATSRAGRGLELAQHF. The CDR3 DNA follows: TGTGCCACCAGCAGAGCAGGCAGGGGGCTTGAGCTGGCCCAGCATTTT.

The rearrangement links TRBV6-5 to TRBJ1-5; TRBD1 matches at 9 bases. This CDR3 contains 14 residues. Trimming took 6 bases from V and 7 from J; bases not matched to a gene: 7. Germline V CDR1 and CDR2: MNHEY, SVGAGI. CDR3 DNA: TGTGCCAGCAGCTCGGGACAGGGCGAGCAGCCCCAGCATTTT. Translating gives CASSSGQGEQPQHF.

Here the CDR3 reads CASSDYEQYF. The CDR3 nucleotides read TGCGCCAGCAGCGACTACGAGCAGTACTTC. The chain links TRBV5-1 to TRBJ2-7; D is ambiguous. Trimming shortened V by 4 bases and J by 3 bases, and 2 bases separated the two germline ends. This CDR3 has 10 residues. Germline CDR1 reads SGHRS; CDR2 reads YFSETQ.

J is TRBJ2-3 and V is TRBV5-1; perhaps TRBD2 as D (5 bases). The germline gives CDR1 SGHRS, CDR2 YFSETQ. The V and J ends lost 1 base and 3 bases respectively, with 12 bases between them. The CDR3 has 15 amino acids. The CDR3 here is CASSLQASLTDTQYF. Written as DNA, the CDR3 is TGCGCCAGCAGCTTGCAGGCTAGCCTGACAGATACGCAGTATTTT.

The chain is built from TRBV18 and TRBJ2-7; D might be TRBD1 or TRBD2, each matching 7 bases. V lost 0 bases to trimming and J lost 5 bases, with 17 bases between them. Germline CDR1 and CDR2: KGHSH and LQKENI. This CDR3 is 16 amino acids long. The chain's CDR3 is CASSPPGRGRHNEQYF. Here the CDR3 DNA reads TGTGCCAGCTCACCACCGGGGAGGGGGCGACATAACGAGCAGTACTTC.

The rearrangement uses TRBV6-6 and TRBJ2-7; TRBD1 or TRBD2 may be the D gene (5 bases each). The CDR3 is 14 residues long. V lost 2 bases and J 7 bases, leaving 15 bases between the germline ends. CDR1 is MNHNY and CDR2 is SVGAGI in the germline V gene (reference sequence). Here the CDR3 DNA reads TGTGCCAGCAGTTACGTGGGAGAAGGGGCGGAGCAGTACTTC. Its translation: CASSYVGEGAEQYF.

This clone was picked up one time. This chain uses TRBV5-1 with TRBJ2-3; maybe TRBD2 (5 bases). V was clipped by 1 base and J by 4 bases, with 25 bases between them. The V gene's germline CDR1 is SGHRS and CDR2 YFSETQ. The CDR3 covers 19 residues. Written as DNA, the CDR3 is TGCGCCAGCAGCTTGACGCTGGGGAGCCACGAGACCACCGCAGATACGCAGTATTTT. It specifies CASSLTLGSHETTADTQYF.

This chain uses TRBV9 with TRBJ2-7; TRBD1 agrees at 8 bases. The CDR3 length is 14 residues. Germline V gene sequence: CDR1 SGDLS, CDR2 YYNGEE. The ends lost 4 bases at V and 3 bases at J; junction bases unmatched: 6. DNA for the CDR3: TGTGCCAGCAGCCCACGGACAGGGAACTACGAGCAGTACTTC. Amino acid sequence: CASSPRTGNYEQYF.

CDR3 region: CASSLVGDSTDTQYF. The CDR3 nucleotides are TGTGCCAGCAGCCTTGTCGGGGATAGCACAGATACGCAGTATTTT. The chain carries TRBV9 and TRBJ2-3; D is perhaps TRBD2 (5 bases). Per germline, CDR1 SGDLS and CDR2 YYNGEE. The CDR3 covers 15 residues. Trimming stripped 4 bases from V and 0 bases from J, with 12 bases between.

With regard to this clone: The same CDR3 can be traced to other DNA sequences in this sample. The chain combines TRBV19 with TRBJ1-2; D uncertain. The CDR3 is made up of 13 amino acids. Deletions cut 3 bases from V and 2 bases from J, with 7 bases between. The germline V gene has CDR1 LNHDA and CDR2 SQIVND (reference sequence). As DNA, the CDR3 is TGTGCCAGTAGTATTTCCAGCAACTATGGCTACACCTTC. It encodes CASSISSNYGYTF.

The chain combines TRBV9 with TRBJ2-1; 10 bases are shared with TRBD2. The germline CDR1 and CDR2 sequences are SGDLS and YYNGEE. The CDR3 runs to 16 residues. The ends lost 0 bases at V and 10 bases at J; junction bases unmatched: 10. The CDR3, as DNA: TGTGCCAGCAGCGTAGGTACTAGCGGGACCGTCATCGAGCAGTTCTTC. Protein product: CASSVGTSGTVIEQFF.

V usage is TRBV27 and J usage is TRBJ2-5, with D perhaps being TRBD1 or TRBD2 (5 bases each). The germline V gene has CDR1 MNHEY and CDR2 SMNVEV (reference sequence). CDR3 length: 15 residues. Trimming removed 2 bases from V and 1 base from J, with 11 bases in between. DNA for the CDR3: TGTGCCAGCAGTTTAATGGGGGACGGCCAAGAGACCCAGTACTTC. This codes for CASSLMGDGQETQYF.

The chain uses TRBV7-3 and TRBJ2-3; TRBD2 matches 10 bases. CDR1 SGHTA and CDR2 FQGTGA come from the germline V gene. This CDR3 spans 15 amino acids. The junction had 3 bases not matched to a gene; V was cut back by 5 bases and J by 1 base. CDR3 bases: TGTGCCAGCAGCCGGACTAGCGGAGGCACAGATACGCAGTATTTT. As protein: CASSRTSGGTDTQYF.

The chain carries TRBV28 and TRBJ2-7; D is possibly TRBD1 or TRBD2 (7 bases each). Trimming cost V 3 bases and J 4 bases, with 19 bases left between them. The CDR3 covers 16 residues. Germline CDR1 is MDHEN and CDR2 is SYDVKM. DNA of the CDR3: TGTGCCAGCAGTTTGGATGGACTAGGGGGCCGATACGAGCAGTACTTC. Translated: CASSLDGLGGRYEQYF. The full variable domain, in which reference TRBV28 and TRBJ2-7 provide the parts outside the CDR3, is DVKVTQSSRYLVKRTGEKVFLECVQDMDHENMFWYRQDPGLGLRLIYFSYDVKMKEKGDIPEGYSVSREKKERFSLILESASTNQTSMYLCASSLDGLGGRYEQYFGPGTRLTVT.

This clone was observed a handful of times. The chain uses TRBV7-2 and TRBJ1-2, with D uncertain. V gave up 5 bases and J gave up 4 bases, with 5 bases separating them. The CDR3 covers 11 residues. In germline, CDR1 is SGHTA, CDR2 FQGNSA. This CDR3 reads CASSELYGYTF. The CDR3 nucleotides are TGTGCCAGCAGCGAACTCTATGGCTACACCTTC.

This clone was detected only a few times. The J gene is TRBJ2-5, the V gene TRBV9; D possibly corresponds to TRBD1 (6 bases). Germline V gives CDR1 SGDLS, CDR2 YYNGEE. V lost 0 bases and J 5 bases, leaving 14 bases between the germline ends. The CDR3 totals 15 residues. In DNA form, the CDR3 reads TGTGCCAGCAGCGTAGTTCCAGCGAGGGGGGAGACCCAGTACTTC. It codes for CASSVVPARGETQYF.